The table lists the clone carrying this T cell receptor beta chain with a few counts. The J segment lost 9 bases and the V segment lost 1 base, leaving 9 bases of the junction unmatched. The germline V gene encodes CDR1 MGHRA and CDR2 YSYEKL. The CDR3 runs 17 residues. This sample was included in a study of blood T cells in healthy people across ages. A J-beta primer mix and a sample-barcoded 5' primer were used in a second PCR of about 6 to 12 cycles. Each CDR3 protein gets one entry after TCRdb re-called the 5' RACE reads with MiXCR. The sample includes hundreds of thousands of distinct CDR3 sequences, 40% to 50% seen only once; the top ten take roughly a fifth.

Sequencing was performed on blood. The TCR originated in a man aged 55 to 70 in good health. The J gene is TRBJ1-6, the V gene TRBV4-1; TRBD1 matches at 10 bases. CDR3 bases: TGCGCCAGCAGCCAAGTAGGCCCGGGACAGGGGATTTCACCCCTCCACTTT. Translated, it gives CASSQVGPGQGISPLHF.